This T cell receptor (beta chain) was profiled in a study of cytomegalovirus exposure and HLA in healthy donors. About this clone: The antigen remains undetermined.

General study findings and limits: One variant, a missense change in DCLRE1C, was linked in a later analysis to TCR beta V- and J-gene trimming. Donor immune exposure was known only as CMV serostatus. Analyses of presence/absence relied on an assumption of roughly uniform sequencing depth across donors.

Germline V lookup: CDR1 SGHRS, CDR2 YFSETQ. V lost 4 bases, J lost 0 bases, and 7 bases lay in between. The CDR3 loop spans 13 amino acids. Amplification used 60 Vbeta primers and 13 Jbeta primers. TCRdb's table, derived via immunoSEQ multiplex PCR, lists solely in-frame clones and lacks some. The sample gives roughly 110,000 clones, roughly 80% of which show up once; about 2.3% is in the top ten. This clonotype originated in a young man in good health and CMV-seronegative. This rearrangement joins TRBV5-1 to TRBJ1-1; possibly TRBD1 for D (6 bases). The sequenced sample consisted of PBMCs. The CDR3 DNA reads as TGCGCCAGCAGCGGGACATTGAACACTGAAGCTTTCTTT. Its protein is CASSGTLNTEAFF.